Listed below are T cell receptor beta chains from one sample, sequenced in a study of shared clonotypes between healthy human individuals. Using immunoSEQ multiplex PCR, the repertoire was profiled, and TCRdb retains in-frame clones only, with some absent. Found here are some 2,000,000 clones, about 95% of them singletons; the top ten hold 0.9% to 1.4%. Sequencing input: naive CD8+ T cells sorted from blood. Receptors were obtained from a man aged 18 to 35 in good health. CDR3s include the opening cysteine and the closing phenylalanine or tryptophan. D genes are given only for firm matches. Where a row states a size, it is once, few, many or the class of an expanded clone; other rows omit it.

d_call j_call clone_size v_call cdr3_nt cdr3_aa
NA TRBJ2-3 NA TRBV7-9 TGTGCCAGCAGCTTCGGACCGGACACAGATACGCAGTATTTT CASSFGPDTDTQYF
TRBD1 TRBJ1-1 NA TRBV30 TGTGCCTGGAGTAATCCCACGGGACAGTCAAACACTGAAGCTTTCTTT CAWSNPTGQSNTEAFF
NA TRBJ1-4 NA TRBV4-3 TGCGCCAGCAGCCAAGATTTTTTACGGGGGAATGAAAAACTGTTTTTT CASSQDFLRGNEKLFF
NA TRBJ1-5 NA TRBV25-1 TGTGCCAGCAGTGAATGGCAGAATACTCAGCCCCAGCATTTT CASSEWQNTQPQHF
TRBD2 TRBJ2-3 NA TRBV27 TGTGCCAGCAGAGTCGGGGGAGGGACAGATACGCAGTATTTT CASRVGGGTDTQYF
TRBD1 TRBJ1-3 NA TRBV2 TGTGCCAGCAGTGCGGAGACAGGGCCTGGAAACACCATATATTTT CASSAETGPGNTIYF
TRBD2 TRBJ2-1 NA TRBV11-2 TGTGCCAGCAGCTTAGAGGGACTAGCGGGAGACAATGAGCAGTTCTTC CASSLEGLAGDNEQFF
TRBD2 TRBJ2-7 once TRBV5-6 TGTGCCAGCAGCTGGGGACTAGCCTCCGAGCAGTACTTC CASSWGLASEQYF
NA TRBJ1-3 NA TRBV6-1 TGTGCCAGCAGTGACTACACGGAGAGCTCTGGAAACACCATATATTTT CASSDYTESSGNTIYF
TRBD2 TRBJ2-1 NA TRBV6-5 TGTGCCAGCAGTTACCTAGCGGGAGGGCCTTTAGATGAGCAGTTCTTC CASSYLAGGPLDEQFF
NA TRBJ1-1 many TRBV30 TGTGCCTGGAGTCATCAGGGGAACACTGAAGCTTTCTTT CAWSHQGNTEAFF
TRBD1 TRBJ1-1 NA TRBV7-9 TGTGCCAGCAGCTTAGCTATACCCTGGACAGGGTCGAACACTGAAGCTTTCTTT CASSLAIPWTGSNTEAFF
TRBD2 TRBJ2-3 NA TRBV27 TGTGCCAGCAGTATCCGGACTAGCGGGGATGACCAAAAAACCACAGATACGCAGTATTTT CASSIRTSGDDQKTTDTQYF
NA TRBJ2-7 NA TRBV5-5 TGTGCCAGCAGCTCCCCCTTAGTGAACCACGAGCAGTACTTC CASSSPLVNHEQYF
NA TRBJ1-2 NA TRBV27 TGTGCCAGCAGTTTTGACGGCAACTATGGCTACACCTTC CASSFDGNYGYTF
NA TRBJ2-5 NA TRBV9 TGTGCCAGCAGCGTCGCGGGGGCTCAAGAGACCCAGTACTTC CASSVAGAQETQYF
TRBD1 TRBJ2-7 NA TRBV2 TGTGCCAGCGACAGGGAATCCTACGAGCAGTACTTC CASDRESYEQYF
TRBD1 TRBJ2-7 NA TRBV7-2 TGTGCCAGCAGCTTAGAGAGATATTCGACAGGGAGAGGGTCCTACGAGCAGTACTTC CASSLERYSTGRGSYEQYF
NA TRBJ1-1 NA TRBV30 TGTGCCTGGAGTGGCTCCAGACGAGGTGAAGCTTTCTTT CAWSGSRRGEAFF
NA TRBJ1-4 NA TRBV6-5 TGTGCCAGCAGTTACTCGTGGGGGGAGGTAAATGAAAAACTGTTTTTT CASSYSWGEVNEKLFF
NA TRBJ2-1 NA TRBV29-1 TGCAGCGTTGGGGCCGGGAGCTCCTACAATGAGCAGTTCTTC CSVGAGSSYNEQFF
NA TRBJ2-7 NA TRBV19 TGTGCCAGTAGTATGACCGGGAGCGGTTTCTACGAGCAGTACTTC CASSMTGSGFYEQYF
NA TRBJ2-3 NA TRBV23-1 TGCGCCAGCCGTTGGACTCTCCCAGCAGATACGCAGTATTTT CASRWTLPADTQYF
TRBD2 TRBJ2-5 once TRBV7-6 TGTGCCAGCAGCTTAATCCTAGCGGGAGTTCAAGAGACCCAGTACTTC CASSLILAGVQETQYF
TRBD1 TRBJ1-2 once TRBV28 TGTGCCAGCAGTTTATCCTCGATGACAGGGGGCTGGGGCTACACCTTC CASSLSSMTGGWGYTF
NA TRBJ2-3 NA TRBV19 TGTGCCACCCGGGACACTCTCACAGATACGCAGTATTTT CATRDTLTDTQYF
NA TRBJ1-2 NA TRBV7-9 TGTGCCAGCAGCTGGGGGGGGATCGACAGGATGGTTGGCTACACCTTC CASSWGGIDRMVGYTF
TRBD2 TRBJ2-3 NA TRBV6-5 TGTGCCAGCCGGAGGGAACTAGCGGAGACAGATACGCAGTATTTT CASRRELAETDTQYF
TRBD1 TRBJ2-7 NA TRBV5-6 TGTGCCAGCAGCTCTAACCCGGGACAGGGGTTCTACGAGCAGTACTTC CASSSNPGQGFYEQYF
NA TRBJ2-7 NA TRBV7-9 TGTGCCAGCAGCTTAGAAACAGGCCGATACATCTACGAGCAGTACTTC CASSLETGRYIYEQYF
NA TRBJ1-2 once TRBV13 TGTGCCAGCAGCCACGTCGGCGCCGGCTATGGCTACACCTTC CASSHVGAGYGYTF
NA TRBJ1-1 NA TRBV7-9 TGTGCCAGCAGCTTATTCTATGGTATGAACACTGAAGCTTTCTTT CASSLFYGMNTEAFF
TRBD2 TRBJ2-1 NA TRBV2 TGTGCCAGCAGTGAAAGAGTAGGACTAGCGGGTTGGGAGCAGTTCTTC CASSERVGLAGWEQFF
NA TRBJ1-2 NA TRBV5-1 TGCGCCAGCAGCTTGCCCGGGGATGGCTACACCTTC CASSLPGDGYTF
TRBD1 TRBJ2-1 NA TRBV28 TGTGCCAGCAGTCGGACAGGGGCGAATAATGAGCAGTTCTTC CASSRTGANNEQFF